The entry below gives a single T cell receptor beta chain sequence along with its context. Its target is not known. The CDR3 is made up of 14 amino acids. Germline V gene sequence: CDR1 SGDLS, CDR2 YYNGEE. The ends lost 0 bases at V and 9 bases at J; junction bases unmatched: 0. The sample originates from a study of CD8+CD57+ T cells in acquired aplastic anemia. Study-wide results and limits: Controls did not differ significantly from patients in CD8+ Simpson's diversity.

Profiles of TCR beta VDJ and CDR3 were generated from a genomic DNA template. MiXCR, applied by TCRdb to the reads, yields one record per CDR3 protein. The data contain under 75,000 distinct CDR3 sequences, around 50% of them singletons. The clonotype originates from a human donor in good health, serving as a control. The source material was sorted CD4+, CD8+, or CD8+CD57+ T cells (not recorded which) from PBMCs. The chain carries TRBV9 and TRBJ1-6, with TRBD1 matching 10 bases. The CDR3 is CASSVGDRGSPLHF. The CDR3 DNA follows: TGTGCCAGCAGCGTAGGGGACAGGGGTTCACCCCTCCACTTT.